Here is one T cell receptor (beta chain) with its context. Sequencing used immunoSEQ multiplex PCR; TCRdb keeps in-frame clones, though not all of them. The profile covers about 160,000 clones, with approximately 90% appearing a single time and approximately 2.2% taken by the ten largest. The data stem from a study of blood T cell repertoires in COVID-19. Per the germline V gene, CDR1 is SGHVS and CDR2 is FQNEAQ. V lost 0 bases and J 2 bases, leaving 16 bases between the germline ends. The length of the CDR3 is 17 residues. This TCR derives from a man between 18 and 35 years old with acute or convalescent COVID-19. Material for sequencing was peripheral blood. The rearrangement joins TRBV7-8 to TRBJ1-2; a weak D match, TRBD1 (6 bases). CDR3 bases: TGTGCCAGCAGCTTAGCCGCAGGGGCCGGATTAAACTATGGCTACACCTTC. This translates into CASSLAAGAGLNYGYTF.